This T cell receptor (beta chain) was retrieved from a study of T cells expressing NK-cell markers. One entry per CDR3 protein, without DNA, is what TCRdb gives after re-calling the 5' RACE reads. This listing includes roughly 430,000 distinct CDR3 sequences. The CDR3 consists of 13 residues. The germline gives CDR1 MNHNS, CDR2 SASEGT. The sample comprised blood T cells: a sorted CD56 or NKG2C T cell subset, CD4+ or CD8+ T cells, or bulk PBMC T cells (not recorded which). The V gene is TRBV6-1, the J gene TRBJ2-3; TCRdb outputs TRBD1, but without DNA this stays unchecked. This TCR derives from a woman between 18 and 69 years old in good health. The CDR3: CASSTPGRDTQYF.